These 11 T cell receptor beta chains were sequenced from one sample in a study of blood T cells in healthy people across ages. A J-beta primer mix and a sample-barcoded 5' primer were used in a second PCR of about 6 to 12 cycles. Using its own MiXCR run on the 5' RACE reads, TCRdb lists one record per CDR3 protein. Of about 640,000 distinct CDR3 sequences in the sample, 45% to 65% are singletons; the top ten hold around 37%. Sequenced material: blood. These receptors came from a man between 60 and 75 years old in good health.

The rearrangement joins TRBV12-3 or TRBV12-4 to TRBJ2-7; D may be TRBD1 (6 bases). The CDR3 length is 13 residues. V lost 7 bases and J 2 bases, leaving 12 bases between the germline ends. DNA of the CDR3: TGTGCCAGCACGCAGGGGACGACCTACGAGCAGTACTTC. It translates to CASTQGTTYEQYF.

This clonotype appeared once. The chain couples TRBV10-3 to TRBJ2-3; no clear D. The CDR3 length is 15 residues. Germline-derived CDR1 and CDR2 are ENHRY and SYGVKD. Trimming took 2 bases from V and 0 from J, leaving 9 bases between them. For the CDR3, the DNA is TGTGCCATCAGTGAGAGCATGGAGAGCACAGATACGCAGTATTTT. It codes for CAISESMESTDTQYF.

V gene TRBV27 combines with J gene TRBJ1-2; 8 bases are a match to TRBD1. Germline V CDR1 and CDR2: MNHEY, SMNVEV (reference sequence). This CDR3 contains 14 residues. V dropped 3 bases and J dropped 4; count of bases not matched to a gene: 4. DNA of the CDR3: TGTGCCAGCAGTTTTGCAGGGGGCTCCTATGGCTACACCTTC. Amino acid sequence: CASSFAGGSYGYTF.

This clonotype was counted a few times. The chain joins TRBV10-3 to TRBJ1-2, with D perhaps TRBD1 (6 bases). There are 12 residues in the CDR3. Per the germline V gene, CDR1 is ENHRY and CDR2 is SYGVKD. V was shortened by 6 bases and J by 7 bases, with 12 bases between the two germline ends. CDR3 DNA sequence: TGTGCCATCAGGGCAGGGGCAGGTGGCTACACCTTC. This sequence encodes CAIRAGAGGYTF.

V is TRBV6-5 and J is TRBJ2-4; no definite D call. With the DNA end fitting TRBJ2-7 better, the J assignment may be wrong. The germline gives CDR1 MNHEY, CDR2 SVGAGI. This CDR3 is 15 amino acids long. In DNA form, the CDR3 reads TGTGCCAGCAGTTACTCGTATCGCGGCGGCTACGAGCAGTACTTC. It codes for CASSYSYRGGYEQYF.

CDR3 sequence: CASSLGTSGGGGYF. CDR3 DNA sequence: TGTGCCAGCAGCCTGGGGACTAGCGGGGGCGGGGGGTATTTT. The V call is TRBV7-2, the J call TRBJ2-3; 14 bases are a match to TRBD2. This CDR3 contains 14 residues. After removal of 5 bases from V and 14 bases from J, the junction contained 9 bases not matched to a gene. Germline V gives CDR1 SGHTA, CDR2 FQGNSA.

The chain employs TRBV5-1 and TRBJ2-1; D not resolved. The germline CDR1 and CDR2 sequences are SGHRS and YFSETQ. V lost 0 bases and J 8 bases, leaving 6 bases between the germline ends. The CDR3 has 12 residues. The CDR3 DNA sequence: TGCGCCAGCAGCTTGGCCACTGATGAGCAGTTCTTC. Amino acids: CASSLATDEQFF.

The CDR3 here is CSARVLPYELYF. In DNA form, the CDR3 reads TGCAGTGCTAGAGTCCTGCCATACGAGCTGTACTTC. The rearrangement uses TRBV20-1 and TRBJ2-5; no clear D gene. Germline-derived CDR1 and CDR2 are DFQATT and SNEGSKA (reference sequence). The CDR3 has 12 residues. V lost 1 base, J lost 13 bases, and 16 bases lay in between.

The table lists this clonotype with a few counts. The gene calls are TRBV10-1 and TRBJ2-7, with 7 bases fitting TRBD1. Losses at the gene ends were 6 bases for V and 1 base for J; bases not matched to a gene: 9. This CDR3 is 15 amino acids long. Germline CDR1 WNHNN, CDR2 SYGVQD (reference sequence). The CDR3 loop is CASRNPQGWSYEQYF. CDR3 bases: TGCGCCAGCAGAAACCCACAGGGGTGGTCCTACGAGCAGTACTTC.

The CDR3, as DNA: TGTGCCAGCAGCCATGGAACTGCCGGGCAAGCTTTCTTT. Amino acid sequence: CASSHGTAGQAFF. The genes are TRBV25-1 and TRBJ1-1, with no clear D. V lost 6 bases and J lost 9, with 17 bases in between. The CDR3 has 13 amino acids. The germline CDR1 and CDR2 sequences are MGHDK and SYGVNS.

The chain has TRBV6-1 and TRBJ1-6; D is possibly TRBD1 (5 bases). The V gene's germline CDR1 is MNHNS and CDR2 SASEGT. V was cut by 2 bases and J by 2 bases, with 7 bases left in between. The CDR3 runs to 15 residues. The CDR3 spells CASSERGAYNSPLHF. The CDR3 DNA reads TGTGCCAGCAGTGAAAGGGGAGCCTATAATTCACCCCTCCACTTT.